This is a list of T cell receptor beta chains from one sample in a study of T cell responses to AZD1222 COVID-19 vaccine. The data were produced by immunoSEQ multiplex PCR, yet TCRdb's version contains in-frame clones alone and is incomplete. The sample carries 75,000 to 100,000 clones, approximately 87% recorded once. Sample: peripheral blood, taken on day 0 of AZD1222 vaccination. The receptors derive from an adult in good health. The CDR3 runs from the conserved cysteine through the conserved F or W. A D gene is named only where the DNA matches it firmly. The size field is filled for only some rows; it gives once, few, many or a size class.

J: TRBJ1-2; D: -; size: -; V: TRBV28; DNA: TGTGCCAGCAGTGCCGGACAGTCTAACTATGGCTACACCTTC; CDR3: CASSAGQSNYGYTF
J: TRBJ1-1; D: TRBD1; size: -; V: TRBV19; DNA: TGTGCCAGTAGACCGACAGGGGTGAACACTGAAGCTTTCTTT; CDR3: CASRPTGVNTEAFF
J: TRBJ2-7; D: TRBD2; size: once; V: TRBV7-2; DNA: TGTGCCAGCAGCTGGCGACTAGCGGGAGACGAGCAGTACTTC; CDR3: CASSWRLAGDEQYF
J: TRBJ2-7; D: TRBD1; size: -; V: TRBV18; DNA: TGTGCCAGCTCACCCGGGACAGGGGGGGGCTACGAGCAGTACTTC; CDR3: CASSPGTGGGYEQYF
J: TRBJ2-7; D: -; size: -; V: TRBV12-3/TRBV12-4; DNA: TGTGCCAGCAGTTTCGCCTACGAGCAGTACTTC; CDR3: CASSFAYEQYF
J: TRBJ2-7; D: -; size: -; V: TRBV5-1; DNA: TGCGCCAGCAGCTTGGATCGTGGTTCCTACGAGCAGTACTTC; CDR3: CASSLDRGSYEQYF
J: TRBJ2-3; D: -; size: -; V: TRBV30; DNA: TGTGCCTGGAATGGGGCGCGAGGTACAGATACGCAGTATTTT; CDR3: CAWNGARGTDTQYF
J: TRBJ2-7; D: TRBD2; size: -; V: TRBV28; DNA: TGTGCCAGCATGGGGGGGTGGTACGAGCAGTACTTC; CDR3: CASMGGWYEQYF
J: TRBJ2-1; D: -; size: once; V: TRBV18; DNA: TGTGCCAGCTCACCACACCCAGAGGGGGAGCAGTTCTTC; CDR3: CASSPHPEGEQFF
J: TRBJ2-1; D: -; size: -; V: TRBV11-2; DNA: TGTGCCAGCAGCCCACTACGCGGCAGGGGAAATGAGCAGTTCTTC; CDR3: CASSPLRGRGNEQFF
J: TRBJ2-7; D: -; size: -; V: TRBV20-1; DNA: TGCAGTGCTAGTCCGACTGGGAGCTCCTACGAGCAGTACTTC; CDR3: CSASPTGSSYEQYF
J: TRBJ1-1; D: -; size: -; V: TRBV11-1; DNA: TGTGCCAGCAGCGCCACGGGAGGGTTCACTGAAGCTTTCTTT; CDR3: CASSATGGFTEAFF
J: TRBJ2-7; D: -; size: -; V: TRBV12-5; DNA: TGTGCTAGTGGTTTGGGTGTAAATCCCGACTTC; CDR3: CASGLGVNPDF
J: TRBJ1-5; D: TRBD1; size: few; V: TRBV7-6; DNA: TGTGCCAGCAGCCTAGGGACAGGGGGTCCCAGCAATCAGCCCCAGCATTTT; CDR3: CASSLGTGGPSNQPQHF
J: TRBJ1-2; D: -; size: -; V: TRBV9; DNA: TGTGCCAGCAGCCCAGTGGGGGGAATCGATGGCTACACCTTC; CDR3: CASSPVGGIDGYTF
J: TRBJ1-4; D: TRBD1; size: -; V: TRBV10-3; DNA: TGTGCCAGTCGACAGGGGGTGGGAGAAAAACTGTTTTTT; CDR3: CASRQGVGEKLFF
J: TRBJ2-3; D: -; size: -; V: TRBV23-1; DNA: TGCGCCAGCAGTCAATCCGTCAGGGGTGAAGATACGCAGTATTTT; CDR3: CASSQSVRGEDTQYF
J: TRBJ1-1; D: TRBD1; size: -; V: TRBV7-8; DNA: TGTGCCAGCAGCGAACAGGGGGGGAGCACTGAAGCTTTCTTT; CDR3: CASSEQGGSTEAFF
J: TRBJ1-5; D: -; size: few; V: TRBV11-2; DNA: TGTGCCAGCAGCCTTGGACAGAGCCCCGATCAGCCCCAGCATTTT; CDR3: CASSLGQSPDQPQHF
J: TRBJ2-7; D: -; size: -; V: TRBV10-3; DNA: TGTGCCATCAGTGAGCCTCTGGGGCGGGGACTCACCCCGGACGAGCAGTACTTC; CDR3: CAISEPLGRGLTPDEQYF
J: TRBJ1-6; D: TRBD1; size: -; V: TRBV28; DNA: TGTGCCAGCAGTTCCTTCGACAGGGCTAATTCACCCCTCCACTTT; CDR3: CASSSFDRANSPLHF
J: TRBJ2-5; D: -; size: -; V: TRBV6-1; DNA: TGTGCCAGCAGTGAAGTTAATGGTTACGGCCAACCGTACTTC; CDR3: CASSEVNGYGQPYF
J: TRBJ2-7; D: TRBD1; size: -; V: TRBV7-2; DNA: TGTGCCAGCAGCCGGACAGGGTACGAGCAGTACTTC; CDR3: CASSRTGYEQYF
J: TRBJ2-1; D: -; size: -; V: TRBV7-9; DNA: TGTGCCAGCAGCCAGGGTAATGAGCAGTTCTTC; CDR3: CASSQGNEQFF
J: TRBJ2-3; D: -; size: -; V: TRBV6-4; DNA: TGTGCCAGCAGTGACCGAGGAGGGGGGCAGGGAGATACGCAGTATTTT; CDR3: CASSDRGGGQGDTQYF
J: TRBJ2-7; D: -; size: -; V: TRBV20-1; DNA: TGCAGTGCTAGTCTCGTCCACCTAACCTACGAGCAGTACTTC; CDR3: CSASLVHLTYEQYF
J: TRBJ2-7; D: TRBD2; size: -; V: TRBV4-2; DNA: TGTGCCAGCAGCCACAAAGGCCCTGGGACTAGCGGGAGGGGCTACGAGCAGTACTTC; CDR3: CASSHKGPGTSGRGYEQYF
J: TRBJ2-7; D: -; size: -; V: TRBV6-5; DNA: TGTGCCAGCAGACCCTCGTCCTACGAGCAGTACTTC; CDR3: CASRPSSYEQYF
J: TRBJ1-2; D: -; size: -; V: TRBV7-9; DNA: TGTGCCAGCAGCCGCCGCGGCTACACCTTC; CDR3: CASSRRGYTF
J: TRBJ2-1; D: -; size: once; V: TRBV7-2; DNA: TGTGCCAGCAGCTCACTGGGGGACCTTATCCAGTTCTTC; CDR3: CASSSLGDLIQFF
J: TRBJ2-3; D: -; size: -; V: TRBV4-2; DNA: TGTGCCAGCAGCCAGGCCCGAGATACGCAGTATTTT; CDR3: CASSQARDTQYF
J: TRBJ2-1; D: TRBD2; size: -; V: TRBV7-9; DNA: TGTGCCAGCAGAAAACTTAGCGGGAGCTCCTACAATGAGCAGTTCTTC; CDR3: CASRKLSGSSYNEQFF
J: TRBJ1-2; D: TRBD1; size: -; V: TRBV28; DNA: TGTGCCAGCAGTTTACTAACAGGGGGTGGAGGCTACACCTTC; CDR3: CASSLLTGGGGYTF
J: TRBJ2-7; D: TRBD2; size: -; V: TRBV5-5; DNA: TGTGCCAGCAGCTTGACTAGCGCCGCCTACGAGCAGTACTTC; CDR3: CASSLTSAAYEQYF
J: TRBJ2-5; D: -; size: -; V: TRBV14; DNA: TGTGCCAGCAGCCAAGATCCGTTACCCGTAGAGACCCAGTACTTC; CDR3: CASSQDPLPVETQYF
J: TRBJ1-4; D: -; size: -; V: TRBV4-2; DNA: TGTGCCAGCAGCCCGTCCACGGCTCGGGATGAAAAACTGTTTTTT; CDR3: CASSPSTARDEKLFF
J: TRBJ2-3; D: TRBD2; size: -; V: TRBV9; DNA: TGTGCCAGCAGCGTAGGGTGGGGTAGCGGGAGAGGGACAGATACGCAGTATTTT; CDR3: CASSVGWGSGRGTDTQYF
J: TRBJ2-3; D: -; size: -; V: TRBV2; DNA: TGTGCCAGCAGTCCCGTGGGAGTTGGCACAGATACGCAGTATTTT; CDR3: CASSPVGVGTDTQYF
J: TRBJ2-1; D: -; size: -; V: TRBV7-9; DNA: TGTGCCAGCAGCTTTTTTCCCTTAGATGAGCAGTTCTTC; CDR3: CASSFFPLDEQFF
J: TRBJ2-1; D: -; size: -; V: TRBV7-9; DNA: TGTGCCAGCAGCTGGGATAGCTCCTACAATGAGCAGTTCTTC; CDR3: CASSWDSSYNEQFF
J: TRBJ2-7; D: TRBD2; size: once; V: TRBV11-2; DNA: TGTGCCAGCAGCCACGGGACTAGCTCCGGCGAGCAGTACTTC; CDR3: CASSHGTSSGEQYF
J: TRBJ2-7; D: -; size: few; V: TRBV23-1; DNA: TGCGCCAGCAGTCAAAGGGGAGCACAGGTAATCTACGAGCAGTACTTC; CDR3: CASSQRGAQVIYEQYF
J: TRBJ2-7; D: TRBD2; size: -; V: TRBV7-2; DNA: TGTGCCAGCAGCTTAGAGATTAGCGGGAGCTACGGGCAGTACTTC; CDR3: CASSLEISGSYGQYF